This T cell receptor beta chain comes out of a study of shared clonotypes between healthy human individuals. Assay: immunoSEQ multiplex PCR; the TCRdb copy retains only in-frame clones and omits some. The data contain 950,000 to 1,300,000 clones, about 80% of them singletons. The CDR3 totals 16 residues. With V trimmed by 7 bases and J by 4 bases, 11 bases remained unmatched. Germline CDR1 reads MNHEY; CDR2 reads SMNVEV (reference sequence). The clonotype was recovered from a man aged 18 to 35 in good health. Sequenced input: memory CD4+ T cells sorted from blood. Subset of the sample: CD45RA-negative fraction. The gene calls are TRBV27 and TRBJ2-2; 8 nucleotides align to TRBD2. CDR3: CASTPRGGWSTGELFF. CDR3 in DNA: TGTGCCAGCACTCCCCGGGGGGGCTGGAGCACCGGGGAGCTGTTTTTT.